This T cell receptor beta chain was retrieved from a study of cytomegalovirus exposure and HLA in healthy donors. This clone was seen once. PCR amplification relied on 60 Vbeta primers (plus 13 Jbeta primers). Assay: immunoSEQ multiplex PCR; the TCRdb copy retains only in-frame clones and omits some. This sample has under 300,000 clones; 80% to 95% occur once, and the top ten carry 1.7%. Germline CDR1 and CDR2: LNHDA and SQIVND (reference sequence). The CDR3 covers 16 residues. J lost 2 bases, V lost 6 bases, and 7 bases had no gene match. This chain connects TRBV19 to TRBJ2-1; 10 bases align to TRBD1. Material for sequencing was PBMCs. This clonotype originated in a girl aged 2-10 years in good health and CMV-seronegative. CDR3 DNA: TGTGCCAGTAGGTATACCGGGACAGGGGCCTACAATGAGCAGTTCTTC. It yields the protein CASRYTGTGAYNEQFF. Filled out from reference TRBV19 and TRBJ2-1, the complete variable domain reads DGGITQSPKYLFRKEGQNVTLSCEQNLNHDAMYWYRQDPGQGLRLIYYSQIVNDFQKGDIAEGYSVSREKKESFPLTVTSAQKNPTAFYLCASRYTGTGAYNEQFFGPGTRLTVL.